A selection of T cell receptor beta chains follows, all from one sample in a study of monozygotic twins with cystic fibrosis. Sequencing was performed with immunoSEQ multiplex PCR; in TCRdb, only in-frame clones are kept and a portion is missing. The data contain 13,000 or so clones, 80% to 90% of them singletons. Sequencing used blood. The origin of the receptors is a boy between 5 and 17 years old with cystic fibrosis. The CDR3 runs from the conserved cysteine through the conserved F or W. Each record gives: D gene, J gene, clone size, CDR3 length, V gene, CDR3 protein, CDR3 DNA. The D gene is left open where the match is weak. Only some rows state a clone size, as once, few, many or a class for expanded clones.

D: NA
J: TRBJ2-7
size: NA
length: 14
V: TRBV6-5
CDR3: CASSYSIGTYEQYF
DNA: TGTGCCAGCAGTTACTCGATTGGAACCTACGAGCAGTACTTC

D: NA
J: TRBJ1-2
size: NA
length: 15
V: TRBV5-4
CDR3: CASSLKIGTAILYTF
DNA: TGTGCCAGCAGCTTAAAGATAGGGACCGCGATCCTCTACACCTTC

D: NA
J: TRBJ1-6
size: once
length: 14
V: TRBV6-1
CDR3: CASSRMTRNSPLHF
DNA: TGTGCCAGCAGTCGTATGACCCGTAATTCACCCCTCCACTTT

D: TRBD2
J: TRBJ2-3
size: NA
length: 17
V: TRBV19
CDR3: CASSTHSGGAGTDTQYF
DNA: TGTGCCAGTAGTACCCATAGCGGGGGGGCAGGGACAGATACGCAGTATTTT

D: NA
J: TRBJ2-7
size: NA
length: 12
V: TRBV7-9
CDR3: CASSRGDYEQYF
DNA: TGTGCCAGCAGCCGCGGGGACTACGAGCAGTACTTC

D: NA
J: TRBJ1-2
size: few
length: 14
V: TRBV6-5
CDR3: CASSPADRAAGYTF
DNA: TGTGCCAGCAGTCCGGCCGACCGCGCCGCGGGCTACACCTTC

D: NA
J: TRBJ2-1
size: NA
length: 13
V: TRBV7-8
CDR3: CASSPGLNNEQFF
DNA: TGTGCCAGCAGCCCGGGACTTAACAATGAGCAGTTCTTC

D: NA
J: TRBJ1-5
size: NA
length: 14
V: TRBV6-4
CDR3: CASSDSIGNQPQHF
DNA: TGTGCCAGCAGTGACTCGATTGGCAATCAGCCCCAGCATTTT

D: TRBD1
J: TRBJ2-1
size: NA
length: 15
V: TRBV7-6
CDR3: CASSPSSGTGAMQFF
DNA: TGTGCCAGCAGCCCCTCCTCCGGGACAGGGGCGATGCAGTTCTTC

D: TRBD1
J: TRBJ1-2
size: NA
length: 17
V: TRBV5-4
CDR3: CASSRSGGQLGYYGYTF
DNA: TGTGCCAGCAGCCGGTCAGGGGGACAGCTCGGATACTATGGCTACACCTTC